The 15 T cell receptor beta chains below come from one sample, sequenced in a study of OX40 agonist ivuxolimab in advanced cancers. The repertoire was sequenced with immunoSEQ multiplex PCR; TCRdb's copy has only in-frame clones and lacks some. Of roughly 100,000 clones in the sample, about nine tenths were seen once. The material was CD4+ or CD8+ T cells sorted from blood, obtained in a trial of the OX40 agonist ivuxolimab. These receptor sequences come from an adult with an advanced solid tumor such as melanoma, head and neck, liver or kidney cancer.

The V and J genes are TRBV6-6 and TRBJ1-5; tentatively, D is TRBD1 (5 bases). CDR1 is MNHNY and CDR2 is SVGAGI in the germline V gene (reference sequence). This CDR3 spans 14 amino acids. V was clipped by 7 bases and J by 5 bases, with 15 bases between them. DNA of the CDR3: TGTGCCAGCACCCCCCCCGGGGCCGATCAGCCCCAGCATTTT. This encodes CASTPPGADQPQHF.

The chain is built from TRBV27 and TRBJ2-1; TRBD1 matches 9 bases. Germline assignment: CDR1 MNHEY and CDR2 SMNVEV (reference sequence). Germline trimming cut 6 bases from V and 8 bases from J; bases unmatched to any gene: 14. The CDR3 sequence is 16 residues long. This CDR3 reads CASRSRGTGIKDEQFF. CDR3 DNA sequence: TGTGCCAGCAGATCGCGCGGGACAGGGATCAAGGATGAGCAGTTCTTC.

DNA of the CDR3: TGTGCCAGCAGCGTAGGGGCAGCGGGGGCAAGGGAAAAACTGTTTTTT. Translated: CASSVGAAGAREKLFF. The rearrangement joins TRBV9 to TRBJ1-4, with D possibly TRBD1 on 6 matching bases. The CDR3 length is 16 residues. V dropped 0 bases and J dropped 8 bases, with 17 bases sitting between them. Germline V gene sequence: CDR1 SGDLS, CDR2 YYNGEE.

This clone has a handful of counts. The rearrangement uses TRBV5-1 and TRBJ2-2; 7 bases are a match to TRBD2. V lost 4 bases to trimming and J lost 2 bases; unmatched junction nucleotides: 11. The germline CDR1 and CDR2 sequences are SGHRS and YFSETQ. The CDR3 contains 17 residues. The CDR3 DNA follows: TGCGCCAGCAGCCCGGGGGTAGGGAGGGCCAACACCGGGGAGCTGTTTTTT. As protein: CASSPGVGRANTGELFF.

Notes on this clone: Other nucleotide sequences in the sample specify the same CDR3. The chain uses TRBV18 and TRBJ2-5, with 10 positions matching TRBD1. The junction had 5 bases not matched to a gene; V was cut back by 3 bases and J by 1 base. The CDR3 is 16 residues long. Germline CDR1 and CDR2: KGHSH and LQKENI. CDR3 in amino acids: CASSPSGQGTQETQYF. The CDR3, as DNA: TGTGCCAGCTCACCCTCGGGACAGGGGACCCAAGAGACCCAGTACTTC.

The chain carries TRBV5-1 and TRBJ2-5; 13 positions agree with TRBD2. V dropped 4 bases and J dropped 4; count of bases not matched to a gene: 16. The CDR3 is 19 residues long. CDR1 and CDR2 (germline): SGHRS, YFSETQ. This CDR3 is CASSPGRTSGRASPETQYF. The CDR3 DNA reads TGCGCCAGCAGCCCTGGGCGGACTAGCGGGAGAGCGTCTCCAGAGACCCAGTACTTC.

This sequence joins TRBV11-3 and TRBJ2-4, with TRBD2 matching over 8 bases. The CDR3 contains 15 residues. V lost 5 bases, J lost 4 bases, and 7 bases stayed unmatched. The germline CDR1 and CDR2 sequences are SGHNT and YENEEA. For the CDR3, the DNA is TGTGCCAGCAGCCCTGGGACTAGTGCTAAAAACATTCAGTACTTC. It encodes CASSPGTSAKNIQYF. Supplemented by reference TRBV11-3 and TRBJ2-4, the full variable domain reads EAGVVQSPRYKIIEKKQPVAFWCNPISGHNTLYWYLQNLGQGPELLIRYENEEAVDDSQLPKDRFSAERLKGVDSTLKIQPAELGDSAVYLCASSPGTSAKNIQYFGAGTRLSVL.

This chain uses TRBV11-3 with TRBJ2-4; D is possibly TRBD2 (6 bases). Germline V gene data show CDR1 as SGHNT and CDR2 as YENEEA. V was cut by 5 bases and J by 0 bases, with 11 bases left in between. This CDR3 is 15 amino acids long. CDR3 DNA sequence: TGTGCCAGCAGCGTCCGGGACTTAGCCAAAAACATTCAGTACTTC. Translating gives CASSVRDLAKNIQYF.

On this clone: The sample contains more than one DNA sequence encoding this CDR3. The rearrangement uses TRBV7-2 and TRBJ2-7, with TRBD1 matching 9 bases. Germline trimming cut 2 bases from V and 6 bases from J; bases unmatched to any gene: 5. This CDR3 has 14 residues. Germline V gives CDR1 SGHTA, CDR2 FQGNSA. The CDR3 nucleotides are TGTGCCAGCAGCTTAAGGGACAGGGTTGGCGAGCAGTACTTC. This encodes CASSLRDRVGEQYF.

This clone has just a few counts. This sequence joins TRBV10-3 and TRBJ2-1; a weak D match, TRBD1 (6 bases). Germline lookup yields CDR1 ENHRY and CDR2 SYGVKD. The CDR3 is 16 amino acids. V lost 6 bases to trimming and J lost 4 bases, with 19 bases between them. The CDR3 spells CAISREGDLAYNEQFF. CDR3 DNA: TGTGCCATCAGCCGAGAGGGGGATCTAGCTTACAATGAGCAGTTCTTC.

This sequence joins TRBV29-1 and TRBJ2-7; D is possibly TRBD2 (6 bases). V dropped 2 bases and J dropped 5 bases, with 13 bases sitting between them. Germline V gene lookup returns CDR1 SQVTM and CDR2 ANQGSEA. The CDR3 consists of 13 residues. The DNA of the CDR3 is TGCAGCGTTGAACGGGGCGGGATAAACGAGCAGTACTTC. Its protein is CSVERGGINEQYF.

The rearrangement links TRBV6-5 to TRBJ2-5; D tentatively fits TRBD1 or TRBD2 (5 bases each). V lost 0 bases and J lost 7, with 12 bases in between. CDR3 length equals 14 residues. Germline V gene lookup returns CDR1 MNHEY and CDR2 SVGAGI. CDR3 sequence (DNA): TGTGCCAGCAGTTACTCGGGACGCCGTCCGACCCAGTACTTC. Its translation is CASSYSGRRPTQYF.

The chain joins TRBV11-3 to TRBJ2-3, with D unclear. CDR1 and CDR2 from the germline V gene are SGHNT and YENEEA. This CDR3 is 12 amino acids long. Trimming shortened V by 1 base and J by 6 bases, and 5 bases separated the two germline ends. Here the CDR3 DNA reads TGTGCCAGCAGCTTAGGTCTGGATACGCAGTATTTT. As protein: CASSLGLDTQYF.

The rearrangement uses TRBV4-3 and TRBJ1-2; D is possibly TRBD1 (6 bases). Trimming removed 0 bases from V and 8 bases from J, with 19 bases in between. CDR3 size: 16 residues. Per the germline V gene, CDR1 is LGHNA and CDR2 is YSLEER. As DNA, the CDR3 is TGCGCCAGCAGCCAAGATCATAGAAACAGGGTGGGGGGCTACACCTTC. It codes for CASSQDHRNRVGGYTF.

Comments on this clone: Other DNA sequences within the sample encode an identical CDR3. The genes are TRBV28 and TRBJ1-5; D is undetermined. The germline gives CDR1 MDHEN, CDR2 SYDVKM. This CDR3 has 13 residues. V gave up 5 bases and J gave up 4 bases, with 9 bases separating them. CDR3 in amino acids: CASSLPSNQPQHF. In DNA form, the CDR3 reads TGTGCCAGCAGTCTACCGTCAAATCAGCCCCAGCATTTT.